The sequence of this T cell receptor (beta chain) was determined in a study of T cell changes during pregnancy in multiple sclerosis. In germline, CDR1 is MGHRA, CDR2 YSYEKL. The CDR3 is made up of 13 amino acids. V trimming: 4 bases; J trimming: 5 bases; junction bases outside the gene matches: 4. The table came from immunoSEQ multiplex PCR; TCRdb's copy has only in-frame clones and leaves some out. The sample includes approximately 60,000 clones, approximately 94% seen only once; the top ten take around 3.2%. The TCR was taken from a female donor with multiple sclerosis, enrolled in a pregnancy study. The source was CD8+ T cells from peripheral blood mononuclear cells, collected in the third trimester of pregnancy. The chain links TRBV4-1 to TRBJ2-7; TRBD1 agrees at 8 bases. CDR3: CASSPADRDEQYF. In nucleotides, the CDR3 is TGCGCCAGCAGCCCGGCGGACAGGGACGAGCAGTACTTC.